Given below is one T cell receptor beta chain in context. These data come from a study of shared clonotypes between healthy human individuals. With V trimmed by 6 bases and J by 2 bases, 10 bases remained unmatched. Germline CDR1 is MNHNY and CDR2 is SVGAGI (reference sequence). The CDR3 runs to 16 residues. Only in-frame clones appear in the TCRdb table, and some are missing; sequencing was by immunoSEQ multiplex PCR. Seen here are roughly 500,000 clones, 70% to 80% observed once, and the top ten hold 10% to 15%. The sequenced material came from PBMCs. The rearrangement uses TRBV6-6 and TRBJ2-1; 7 bases are a match to TRBD2. The sequence was obtained from a woman aged 40 to 49 in good health. Some clones in this sample may be carry-over from other donors' samples. The CDR3 DNA is TGTGCCAGCAGACGAGGAACTAGCGCCCCCTACAATGAGCAGTTCTTC. It is translated as CASRRGTSAPYNEQFF.